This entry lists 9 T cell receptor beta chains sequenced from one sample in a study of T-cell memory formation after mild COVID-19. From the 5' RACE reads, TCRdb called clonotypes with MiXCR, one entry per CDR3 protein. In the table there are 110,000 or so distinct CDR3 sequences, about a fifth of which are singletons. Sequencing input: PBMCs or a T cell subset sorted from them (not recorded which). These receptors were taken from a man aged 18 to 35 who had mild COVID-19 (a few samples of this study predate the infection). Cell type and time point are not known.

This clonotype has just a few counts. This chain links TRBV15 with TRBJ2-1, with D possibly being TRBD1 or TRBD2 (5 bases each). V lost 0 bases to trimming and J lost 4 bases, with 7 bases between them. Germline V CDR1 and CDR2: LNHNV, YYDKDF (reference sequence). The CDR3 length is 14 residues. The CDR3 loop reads CATSRDREYNEQFF. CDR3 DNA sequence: TGTGCCACCAGCAGAGACAGGGAGTACAATGAGCAGTTCTTC. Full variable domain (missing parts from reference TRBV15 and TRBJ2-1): DAMVIQNPRYQVTQFGKPVTLSCSQTLNHNVMYWYQQKSSQAPKLLFHYYDKDFNNEADTPDNFQSRRPNTSFCFLDIRSPGLGDTAMYLCATSRDREYNEQFFGPGTRLTVL.

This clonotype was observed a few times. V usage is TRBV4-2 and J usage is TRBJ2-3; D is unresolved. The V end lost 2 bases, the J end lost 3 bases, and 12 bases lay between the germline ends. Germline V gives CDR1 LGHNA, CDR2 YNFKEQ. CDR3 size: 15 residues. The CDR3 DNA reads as TGTGCCAGCAGCCAAAGGTCAGGATTAACAGATACGCAGTATTTT. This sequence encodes CASSQRSGLTDTQYF.

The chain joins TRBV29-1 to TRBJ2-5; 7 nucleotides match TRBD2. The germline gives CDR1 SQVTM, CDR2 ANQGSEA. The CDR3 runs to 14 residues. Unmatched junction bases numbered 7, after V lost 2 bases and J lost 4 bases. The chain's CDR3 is CSVELAGEGETQYF. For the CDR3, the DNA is TGCAGCGTTGAACTTGCGGGGGAAGGAGAGACCCAGTACTTC.

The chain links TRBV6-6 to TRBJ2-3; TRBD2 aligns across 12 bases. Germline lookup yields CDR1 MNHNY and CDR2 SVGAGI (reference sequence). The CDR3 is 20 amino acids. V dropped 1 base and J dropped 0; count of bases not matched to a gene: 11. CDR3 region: CASSYYLAGGTSGSTDTQYF. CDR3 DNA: TGTGCCAGCAGTTACTATCTAGCGGGGGGGACTAGCGGCAGCACAGATACGCAGTATTTT.

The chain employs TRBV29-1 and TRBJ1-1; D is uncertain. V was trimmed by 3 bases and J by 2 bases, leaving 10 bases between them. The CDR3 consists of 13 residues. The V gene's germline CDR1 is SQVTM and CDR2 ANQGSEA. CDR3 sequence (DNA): TGCAGCGTTGACACGCAGGACAACACTGAAGCTTTCTTT. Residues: CSVDTQDNTEAFF.

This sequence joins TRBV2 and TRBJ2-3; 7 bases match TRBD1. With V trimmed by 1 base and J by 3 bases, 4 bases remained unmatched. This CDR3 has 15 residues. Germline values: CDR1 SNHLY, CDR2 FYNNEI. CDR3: CASSEEGALTDTQYF. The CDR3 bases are TGTGCCAGCAGTGAAGAGGGGGCTCTAACAGATACGCAGTATTTT.

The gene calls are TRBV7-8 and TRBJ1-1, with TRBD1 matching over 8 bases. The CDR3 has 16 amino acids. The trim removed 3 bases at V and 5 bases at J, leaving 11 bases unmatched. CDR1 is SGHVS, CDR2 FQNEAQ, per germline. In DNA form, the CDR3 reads TGTGCCAGCAGCTTTACCATGACAGGACAGGGAACTGAAGCTTTCTTT. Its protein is CASSFTMTGQGTEAFF.

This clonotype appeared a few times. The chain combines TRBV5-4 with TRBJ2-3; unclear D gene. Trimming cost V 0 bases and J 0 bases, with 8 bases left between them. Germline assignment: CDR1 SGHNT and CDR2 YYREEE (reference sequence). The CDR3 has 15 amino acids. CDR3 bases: TGTGCCAGCAGCTTGGCCAGCGCTAGCACAGATACGCAGTATTTT. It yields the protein CASSLASASTDTQYF.

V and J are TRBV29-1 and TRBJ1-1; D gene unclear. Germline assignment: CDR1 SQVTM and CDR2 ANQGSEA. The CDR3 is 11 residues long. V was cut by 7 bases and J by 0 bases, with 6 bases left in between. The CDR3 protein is CSGYLNTEAFF. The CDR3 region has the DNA TGCAGCGGTTACCTGAACACTGAAGCTTTCTTT.